This is a list of T cell receptor beta chains from one sample in a study of cytomegalovirus exposure and HLA in healthy donors. The method was immunoSEQ multiplex PCR; TCRdb's version includes in-frame clones alone and lacks a portion of them. Among some 230,000 clones listed, over 80% were seen once. Sequencing input: PBMCs. These receptors originate from a woman aged 18-29 years in good health and CMV-seronegative. Both conserved end residues are part of each CDR3. Fields, in order: CDR3 length, D gene, J gene, V gene, CDR3 protein. The D gene is left open where the match is weak.

14 | . | TRBJ2-7 | TRBV5-1 | CASNPLGSLSEQYF
14 | . | TRBJ1-1 | TRBV9 | CASSVSFGREGAFF
12 | TRBD2 | TRBJ2-1 | TRBV30 | CGGGPAYNEQFF
17 | TRBD1 | TRBJ1-2 | TRBV13 | CASSGRGGTGKDYGYTF
17 | TRBD1 | TRBJ2-3 | TRBV25-1 | CASSSPAGTGGADTQYF
14 | . | TRBJ1-4 | TRBV27 | CASSPHAGGEKLFF
15 | . | TRBJ2-1 | TRBV27 | CASSLVASAYNEQFF
15 | TRBD2 | TRBJ2-1 | TRBV6-4 | CASSGSAGGYNEQFF
13 | . | TRBJ1-1 | TRBV30 | CAWSVQGRTEAFF
16 | . | TRBJ1-3 | TRBV6-5 | CASSYTGQGRGNTIYF
15 | TRBD2 | TRBJ2-1 | TRBV11-2 | CASSSLARGGYEQFF
14 | TRBD1 | TRBJ1-2 | TRBV5-1 | CASSVGTANYGYTF
17 | . | TRBJ1-2 | TRBV14 | CASSNTRDTTPNYGYTF
15 | . | TRBJ1-1 | TRBV7-9 | CASGSPGQPNTEAFF
14 | . | TRBJ1-2 | TRBV6-5 | CASSTGQPVYGYTF
13 | . | TRBJ1-1 | TRBV19 | CASSILGRPEAFF
15 | TRBD2 | TRBJ2-3 | TRBV11-2 | CASSDRTSGRGTQYF
15 | TRBD2 | TRBJ2-7 | TRBV7-9 | CASSSPGLAAYEQYF
15 | TRBD1 | TRBJ1-2 | TRBV4-1 | CASSQRTGSAYGYTF
16 | . | TRBJ2-7 | TRBV19 | CASSIRGGLVSYEQYF
17 | . | TRBJ1-5 | TRBV7-8 | CASSSTGTLNSNQPQHF
15 | TRBD1 | TRBJ1-2 | TRBV19 | CASSILNRGADGYTF
15 | . | TRBJ2-1 | TRBV4-1 | CASSQGPGSINEQFF
14 | TRBD1 | TRBJ2-7 | TRBV5-1 | CASSSRTGSYEQYF
16 | TRBD2 | TRBJ2-3 | TRBV5-6 | CASSYLLASSTDTQYF
15 | . | TRBJ2-1 | TRBV7-3 | CASSLSAGTHNEQFF
13 | . | TRBJ2-7 | TRBV2 | CASNLDGFYEQYF
15 | TRBD1 | TRBJ2-2 | TRBV6-1 | CATHRGPVNTGELFF
16 | . | TRBJ1-5 | TRBV19 | CASSAPTGGSNQPQHF
16 | . | TRBJ2-3 | TRBV4-2 | CASSPELARGTDTQYF
14 | . | TRBJ1-1 | TRBV19 | CASSIVAGDTEAFF
17 | TRBD1 | TRBJ1-3 | TRBV11-2 | CASRNPGGASSGNTIYF